These 32 T cell receptor beta chains share one sample of origin, sequenced in a study of blood T cell repertoires in COVID-19. Using immunoSEQ multiplex PCR, the repertoire was profiled, and TCRdb retains in-frame clones only, with some absent. The repertoire holds 160,000 or so clones, with 81% as singletons. The sample taken for sequencing was peripheral blood. All receptors come from a man aged 55 to 69 with active or convalescent COVID-19.

This chain uses TRBV3-1 (or the pseudogene TRBV3-2) with TRBJ1-5; D may be TRBD1 (6 bases). This CDR3 is built from 15 residues. V dropped 2 bases and J dropped 7 bases, with 15 bases sitting between them. Germline assignment: CDR1 LGHDT and CDR2 YNNKEL (reference sequence). The CDR3 bases are TGTGCCAGCAGCCAATACGCAGGGGTAGGCCAGCCCCAGCATTTT. It yields the protein CASSQYAGVGQPQHF.

V usage is TRBV27 and J usage is TRBJ1-4; the D is unclear. Trimming stripped 5 bases from V and 6 bases from J, with 25 bases between. Germline V CDR1 and CDR2: MNHEY, SMNVEV (reference sequence). CDR3 size: 18 residues. CDR3 sequence reads: CASSHHTGRAYGDEKLFF. CDR3 nucleotides: TGTGCCAGCAGTCACCATACGGGGAGGGCGTATGGGGATGAAAAACTGTTTTTT.

Concerning this clone itself: At the DNA level, this CDR3 is encoded by other sequences in the same sample as well. This chain uses TRBV28 with TRBJ1-1; D is undetermined. V was shortened by 5 bases and J by 5 bases, with 9 bases between the two germline ends. CDR3 length: 12 residues. In germline, CDR1 is MDHEN, CDR2 SYDVKM. CDR3 bases: TGTGCCAGCAGTCTGAGAGTAACTGAAGCTTTCTTT. Protein product: CASSLRVTEAFF.

The V call is TRBV7-2, the J call TRBJ2-1, with 8 nucleotides matching TRBD2. J was trimmed by 10 bases and V by 5 bases; bases with no gene match: 10. CDR1 and CDR2 (germline): SGHTA, FQGNSA. The CDR3 is 14 residues long. The CDR3 DNA sequence: TGTGCCAGCAGCCTCTCAGCGGGAGTTCGCGAGCAGTTCTTC. As protein: CASSLSAGVREQFF.

This chain links TRBV6-5 with TRBJ1-1; 7 bases are a match to TRBD1. Losses at the gene ends were 6 bases for V and 0 bases for J; bases not matched to a gene: 4. Germline loops: CDR1 MNHEY, CDR2 SVGAGI. The CDR3 has 14 residues. CDR3 residues: CASSVDRVNTEAFF. DNA for the CDR3: TGTGCCAGCAGCGTTGACAGGGTGAACACTGAAGCTTTCTTT.

In DNA, the CDR3 is TGTGCCAGCAGCCAAAGGACAGTTGCCGGAGGCTACACCTTC. It specifies CASSQRTVAGGYTF. The chain combines TRBV3-1 (or the pseudogene TRBV3-2) with TRBJ1-2; D possibly corresponds to TRBD1 (6 bases). From germline, CDR1 is LGHDT and CDR2 YNNKEL (reference sequence). This CDR3 region has 14 residues. Between the trimmed V and J ends, which lost 2 bases and 8 bases, there was a span of 15 bases.

This clone was detected a few times. This sequence joins TRBV6-1 and TRBJ2-7, with D unclear. V gave up 2 bases and J gave up 4 bases, with 12 bases separating them. Per the germline V gene, CDR1 is MNHNS and CDR2 is SASEGT. This CDR3 comprises 14 residues. The DNA for the CDR3 is TGTGCCAGCAGTGAATGGTCTTCCGCGTACGAGCAGTACTTC. Amino acids: CASSEWSSAYEQYF.

The chain has TRBV29-1 and TRBJ2-7; the D gene is possibly TRBD1 (5 bases). The CDR3 covers 11 residues. V dropped 5 bases and J dropped 3 bases, with 8 bases sitting between them. Germline CDR1 and CDR2: SQVTM and ANQGSEA. For the CDR3, the DNA is TGCAGCGTTTCTCAGGGCTACGAGCAGTACTTC. Translating it yields CSVSQGYEQYF.

This clone was counted a few times. V usage is TRBV6-1 and J usage is TRBJ2-7, with 8 bases aligning to TRBD2. Germline CDR1 reads MNHNS; CDR2 reads SASEGT. The V gene end was trimmed by 2 bases and the J gene end by 3 bases; junction bases not matched to a gene: 6. The length of the CDR3 is 15 residues. The CDR3 spells CASSERGGADYEQYF. In nucleotides, the CDR3 is TGTGCCAGCAGTGAACGGGGGGGGGCGGACTACGAGCAGTACTTC.

The chain combines TRBV5-6 with TRBJ2-7, with D possibly being TRBD1 (6 bases). The germline V gene has CDR1 SGHDT and CDR2 YYEEEE. V lost 5 bases to trimming and J lost 0 bases, with 12 bases between them. The CDR3 totals 14 residues. The DNA for the CDR3 is TGTGCCAGCAGAATCACAGGGAGCTCCTACGAGCAGTACTTC. It is translated as CASRITGSSYEQYF.

The chain uses TRBV27 and TRBJ1-6, with D perhaps matching TRBD1 (5 bases). Germline CDR1 MNHEY, CDR2 SMNVEV (reference sequence). CDR3 size: 16 residues. V was trimmed by 7 bases and J by 2 bases, leaving 15 bases between them. CDR3 sequence: CASTRGGVPYNSPLHF. The CDR3 DNA sequence: TGTGCCAGCACCCGGGGGGGTGTCCCCTATAATTCACCCCTCCACTTT.

The V call is TRBV5-1, the J call TRBJ2-1; 10 nucleotides agree with TRBD1. Germline values: CDR1 SGHRS, CDR2 YFSETQ. The V and J ends lost 1 base and 5 bases, in that order; junction bases with no gene match: 9. The CDR3 consists of 17 residues. In DNA, the CDR3 is TGCGCCAGCAGCTTGACCGGGACAGGGGTTCTGGACAATGAGCAGTTCTTC. It translates to CASSLTGTGVLDNEQFF. The complete variable domain, with remaining parts taken from reference TRBV5-1 and TRBJ2-1, reads KAGVTQTPRYLIKTRGQQVTLSCSPISGHRSVSWYQQTPGQGLQFLFEYFSETQRNKGNFPGRFSGRQFSNSRSEMNVSTLELGDSALYLCASSLTGTGVLDNEQFFGPGTRLTVL.

The chain couples TRBV2 to TRBJ1-1; D is ambiguous. CDR1 is SNHLY and CDR2 is FYNNEI in the germline V gene. This CDR3 region has 13 residues. As DNA, the CDR3 is TGTGCTTATCACGGGGAGGGGAACACTGAAGCTTTCTTT. This gives the protein CAYHGEGNTEAFF.

The J gene is TRBJ1-4, the V gene TRBV2; TRBD1 matches at 9 bases. CDR1 and CDR2 from the germline V gene are SNHLY and FYNNEI. Trimming cost V 3 bases and J 6 bases; bases outside gene matches: 5. The CDR3 contains 15 residues. CDR3 residues: CASSDIGQGYEKLFF. The CDR3 region has the DNA TGTGCCAGCAGTGATATTGGACAGGGGTATGAAAAACTGTTTTTT. Using reference TRBV2 and TRBJ1-4 for the parts outside the CDR3, the full variable domain is EPEVTQTPSHQVTQMGQEVILRCVPISNHLYFYWYRQILGQKVEFLVSFYNNEISEKSEIFDDQFSVERPDGSNFTLKIRSTKLEDSAMYFCASSDIGQGYEKLFFGSGTQLSVL.

This chain links TRBV7-2 with TRBJ1-1; D is ambiguous. Trimming stripped 5 bases from V and 4 bases from J, with 11 bases between. CDR1 and CDR2 from the germline V gene are SGHTA and FQGNSA. This CDR3 region has 13 residues. CDR3 bases: TGTGCCAGCAGCCCAGCACGGGGCACTGAAGCTTTCTTT. This codes for CASSPARGTEAFF.

The CDR3 DNA is TGTGCCAGCAGGTTGGGCGGGAGCAACAATGAGCAGTTCTTC. This gives the protein CASRLGGSNNEQFF. This chain links TRBV6-5 with TRBJ2-1; TRBD2 agrees at 7 bases. After removal of 6 bases from V and 5 bases from J, the junction contained 7 bases not matched to a gene. Germline V gene data show CDR1 as MNHEY and CDR2 as SVGAGI. The CDR3 is made up of 14 amino acids.

V gene TRBV3-1 (or the pseudogene TRBV3-2) combines with J gene TRBJ1-6; TRBD1 is a possible D gene (5 bases). In germline, CDR1 is LGHDT, CDR2 YNNKEL (reference sequence). V lost 5 bases and J 10 bases, leaving 12 bases between the germline ends. The CDR3 covers 13 residues. CDR3 in DNA: TGTGCCAGCAGCGGGGGGAAGGGATCACCCCTCCACTTT. It specifies CASSGGKGSPLHF.

Worth noting for this clone: Other DNA variants within this sample encode the same CDR3. The chain uses TRBV5-1 and TRBJ2-3; no definite D call. CDR3 size: 12 residues. Trimming pared 2 bases from V and 2 bases from J, leaving 3 bases between. Looked up from germline, CDR1 is SGHRS and CDR2 is YFSETQ. The CDR3 sequence: CASSFNTDTQYF. CDR3 DNA sequence: TGCGCCAGCAGCTTTAACACAGATACGCAGTATTTT.

Concerning this clone: The sample carries other DNA sequences with the same CDR3. This chain uses TRBV18 with TRBJ1-5; TRBD1 aligns across 9 bases. Germline CDR1 KGHSH, CDR2 LQKENI. The CDR3 length is 13 residues. Losses at the gene ends were 3 bases for V and 7 bases for J; bases not matched to a gene: 1. The CDR3, as DNA: TGTGCCAGCTCACCGGGACAGGGCCAGCCCCAGCATTTT. Translating it yields CASSPGQGQPQHF. Supplemented by reference TRBV18 and TRBJ1-5, the full variable domain reads NAGVMQNPRHLVRRRGQEARLRCSPMKGHSHVYWYRQLPEEGLKFMVYLQKENIIDESGMPKERFSAEFPKEGPSILRIQQVVRGDSAAYFCASSPGQGQPQHFGDGTRLSIL.

The rearrangement uses TRBV6-1 and TRBJ2-2; maybe TRBD1 (5 bases). Looked up from germline, CDR1 is MNHNS and CDR2 is SASEGT. V was pared by 3 bases and J by 1 base, with 12 bases between. The length of the CDR3 is 16 residues. The CDR3 DNA is TGTGCCAGCAGTGATCTTCCAGGGTTGAACACCGGGGAGCTGTTTTTT. It is translated as CASSDLPGLNTGELFF.

This clone was seen just once. The V gene is TRBV19, the J gene TRBJ1-2, with D unclear. This CDR3 has 13 residues. Germline CDR1 LNHDA, CDR2 SQIVND (reference sequence). Trimming left V 7 bases short and J 6 bases short, with 15 bases between. The CDR3 is CASNDYGVHGYTF. For the CDR3, the DNA is TGTGCCAGTAACGACTACGGGGTTCATGGCTACACCTTC.

The chain links TRBV19 to TRBJ2-7; D not resolved. CDR1 LNHDA and CDR2 SQIVND come from the germline V gene (reference sequence). The V and J ends lost 3 bases and 2 bases respectively, with 11 bases between them. CDR3 length equals 14 residues. The CDR3, as DNA: TGTGCCAGTAGTATCGCTTCAACACCCTACGAGCAGTACTTC. This codes for CASSIASTPYEQYF.

This clone was picked up one time. The chain has TRBV6-2 or TRBV6-3 and TRBJ1-2; tentatively, D is TRBD1 (5 bases). Trimming removed 2 bases from V and 10 bases from J, with 8 bases in between. CDR1 and CDR2 (germline): MNHEY, SVGEGT. This CDR3 comprises 11 residues. This CDR3 reads CASSYQGSYTF. The CDR3 DNA is TGTGCCAGCAGTTACCAGGGTTCCTACACCTTC.

This rearrangement joins TRBV2 to TRBJ1-1; tentatively, D is TRBD1 (6 bases). Germline V gene sequence: CDR1 SNHLY, CDR2 FYNNEI. The CDR3 totals 14 residues. Trimming pared 1 base from V and 10 bases from J, leaving 16 bases between. The CDR3 nucleotides read TGTGCCAGCAGTGAAGGGGTCAGGGGATTCGTAGCTTTCTTT. This sequence encodes CASSEGVRGFVAFF.

This rearrangement joins TRBV6-6 to TRBJ1-2; 9 nucleotides line up with TRBD1. The CDR3 sequence is 14 residues long. With V trimmed by 4 bases and J by 4 bases, 4 bases remained unmatched. Germline lookup yields CDR1 MNHNY and CDR2 SVGAGI (reference sequence). DNA for the CDR3: TGTGCCAGCAGTTCGGGACAGGGTGGCTATGGCTACACCTTC. Protein: CASSSGQGGYGYTF.

The chain has TRBV5-4 and TRBJ2-5, with TRBD2 matching over 12 bases. V gave up 3 bases and J gave up 9 bases; unmatched junction bases: 3. This CDR3 spans 13 amino acids. Germline lookup yields CDR1 SGHNT and CDR2 YYREEE (reference sequence). The CDR3 region has the DNA TGTGCCAGCAGCTCCCTAGCGGGGGGGCCCCAGTACTTC. This codes for CASSSLAGGPQYF.

The V gene is TRBV5-4, the J gene TRBJ2-1; TRBD2 agrees at 14 bases. V was pared by 4 bases and J by 8 bases, with 8 bases of the junction left unmatched. Germline V gene lookup returns CDR1 SGHNT and CDR2 YYREEE (reference sequence). The CDR3 is 16 residues long. CDR3 sequence (DNA): TGTGCCAGCAGCGTGGGACTAGCGGGAGTTTACGATGAGCAGTTCTTC. This encodes CASSVGLAGVYDEQFF.

V is TRBV7-9 and J is TRBJ2-7; perhaps TRBD2 as D (5 bases). The CDR3 contains 15 residues. The V gene lost 5 bases and the J gene lost 2 bases, with 16 bases spanning the gap. Germline loops: CDR1 SEHNR, CDR2 FQNEAQ (reference sequence). CDR3 region: CASSRGSAVPYEQYF. DNA for the CDR3: TGTGCCAGCAGCCGAGGTTCAGCGGTCCCCTACGAGCAGTACTTC.

CDR3 loop: CASSQGQGANEKLFF. For the CDR3, the DNA is TGTGCCAGCAGCCAAGGGCAGGGGGCTAATGAAAAACTGTTTTTT. The chain couples TRBV3-1 (or the pseudogene TRBV3-2) to TRBJ1-4; 7 bases fit TRBD1. CDR3 length equals 15 residues. Trimming took 1 base from V and 3 from J; bases not matched to a gene: 2. The germline CDR1 and CDR2 sequences are LGHDT and YNNKEL (reference sequence).

The chain has TRBV6-1 and TRBJ2-1; possible D gene TRBD1, 6 bases. Germline assignment: CDR1 MNHNS and CDR2 SASEGT. V was trimmed by 4 bases and J by 8 bases, leaving 21 bases between them. The CDR3 runs 16 residues. CDR3: CASSVTAGTKGDEQFF. The CDR3, as DNA: TGTGCCAGCAGTGTTACCGCCGGGACAAAAGGGGATGAGCAGTTCTTC.

This clone came up a few times. The V gene is TRBV11-1, the J gene TRBJ2-5; TRBD2 is a possible D gene (6 bases). CDR1 and CDR2 from the germline V gene are SGHAT and FQDESV (reference sequence). Trimming shortened V by 6 bases and J by 3 bases, and 14 bases separated the two germline ends. CDR3 length: 14 residues. This CDR3 is CASRLAPSEETQYF. DNA for the CDR3: TGTGCCAGCAGACTAGCCCCCTCCGAAGAGACCCAGTACTTC.

V usage is TRBV7-3 and J usage is TRBJ1-5, with D tentatively TRBD1 (5 bases). The CDR3 consists of 15 residues. V lost 5 bases, J lost 0 bases, and 11 bases lay in between. CDR1 is SGHTA and CDR2 is FQGTGA in the germline V gene. The CDR3 DNA follows: TGTGCCAGCAGCATCGACAGTTATAGCAATCAGCCCCAGCATTTT. Translated: CASSIDSYSNQPQHF. Full variable domain (missing parts from reference TRBV7-3 and TRBJ1-5): GAGVSQTPSNKVTEKGKYVELRCDPISGHTALYWYRQSLGQGPEFLIYFQGTGAADDSGLPNDRFFAVRPEGSVSTLKIQRTERGDSAVYLCASSIDSYSNQPQHFGDGTRLSIL.